The 26 T cell receptor beta chains given below trace back to one sample, sequenced in a study of human T cells and chemical hapten exposure. Time point specified: pre-sensitization, week 0. Treatment specified: therapeutic diphenylcyclopropenone sensitization with weekly scalp DPC. One entry per CDR3 protein results from TCRdb running MiXCR on the RACE reads. The repertoire holds about 64,000 distinct CDR3 sequences, 11% seen once, with around 3.9% in the top ten. Sequencing was performed on whole blood, taken in connection with sensitization to the hapten diphenylcyclopropenone (DPC). Source of these receptors: a woman between 35 and 50 years old with alopecia areata. Some clones in this sample may be carry-over from other donors' samples.

V is TRBV5-1 and J is TRBJ2-1, with TRBD2 matching over 11 bases. This CDR3 spans 14 amino acids. The trim removed 4 bases at V and 6 bases at J, leaving 3 bases unmatched. Germline V gene lookup returns CDR1 SGHRS and CDR2 YFSETQ. CDR3 region: CASSGLAGSNEQFF. The CDR3, as DNA: TGCGCCAGCAGCGGACTAGCGGGTAGCAATGAGCAGTTCTTC.

In its sample, this clonotype was seen many times. The J gene is TRBJ2-1, the V gene TRBV5-4; 7 bases are shared with TRBD2. CDR3 length equals 14 residues. Germline V gene data show CDR1 as SGHNT and CDR2 as YYREEE (reference sequence). Trimming took 2 bases from V and 7 from J; bases not matched to a gene: 6. CDR3 sequence: CASSLGEGGNEQFF. The CDR3 nucleotides are TGTGCCAGCAGCTTAGGGGAGGGAGGGAATGAGCAGTTCTTC.

This clonotype occurred a few times. The CDR3 protein is CASSLESVNQPQHF. The CDR3 DNA sequence: TGTGCCAGCAGCTTAGAGTCGGTCAATCAGCCCCAGCATTTT. The chain links TRBV7-2 to TRBJ1-5; the D is unclear. The CDR3 contains 14 residues. V was clipped by 1 base and J by 3 bases, with 7 bases between them. The germline V gene has CDR1 SGHTA and CDR2 FQGNSA.

This clonotype was detected ten times or more. The V call is TRBV6-5, the J call TRBJ2-7, with TRBD2 matching 11 bases. The V and J ends lost 10 bases and 0 bases, in that order; junction bases with no gene match: 2. Germline V gene lookup returns CDR1 MNHEY and CDR2 SVGAGI. The CDR3 runs 13 residues. CDR3 sequence reads: CATTSGSSYEQYF. Written as DNA, the CDR3 is TGTGCCACCACTAGCGGGAGCTCCTACGAGCAGTACTTC.

The sample holds a few counts of this clonotype. The V call is TRBV15, the J call TRBJ2-5; no definite D call. V was pared by 0 bases and J by 3 bases, with 8 bases between. The CDR3 spans 14 residues. In germline, CDR1 is LNHNV, CDR2 YYDKDF (reference sequence). Here the CDR3 reads CATSREWDKETQYF. In nucleotides, the CDR3 is TGTGCCACCAGCAGAGAGTGGGATAAAGAGACCCAGTACTTC.

This clonotype was seen more than once but under ten times. This chain links TRBV20-1 with TRBJ2-3; 12 bases agree with TRBD2. V was pared by 5 bases and J by 5 bases, with 8 bases of the junction left unmatched. Germline loops: CDR1 DFQATT, CDR2 SNEGSKA (reference sequence). The CDR3 runs 15 residues. The CDR3 DNA is TGCAGTGCTGGCGGACTAGCGGGGCTGGGAGATACGCAGTATTTT. Translation: CSAGGLAGLGDTQYF.

This clonotype has a handful of counts. The chain has TRBV9 and TRBJ2-7; 7 nucleotides line up with TRBD1. Germline V gives CDR1 SGDLS, CDR2 YYNGEE. V was pared by 0 bases and J by 6 bases, with 9 bases of the junction left unmatched. The CDR3 length is 15 residues. CDR3 DNA: TGTGCCAGCAGCGTAGAGGACAGGTTCCCTAGCGAGCAGTACTTC. Translation gives CASSVEDRFPSEQYF.

There are many counts of this clonotype. The chain links TRBV28 to TRBJ1-6, with TRBD1 matching 7 bases. V dropped 3 bases and J dropped 8; count of bases not matched to a gene: 4. Germline loops: CDR1 MDHEN, CDR2 SYDVKM. The CDR3 consists of 14 residues. CDR3 DNA: TGTGCCAGCAGTTTCCGGGACAGATATTCACCCCTCCACTTT. It specifies CASSFRDRYSPLHF.

In this sample, this clonotype turned up a few times. The CDR3 spells CASRPTGTVGKNIQYF. In DNA form, the CDR3 reads TGTGCCAGCAGACCAACAGGGACGGTGGGCAAAAACATTCAGTACTTC. The chain is built from TRBV6-6 and TRBJ2-4; D perhaps matches TRBD1 (6 bases). Trimming removed 6 bases from V and 3 bases from J, with 18 bases in between. The germline V gene encodes CDR1 MNHNY and CDR2 SVGAGI (reference sequence). This CDR3 has 16 residues.

This clonotype was seen only a few times. This chain links TRBV5-1 with TRBJ2-7; TRBD1 matches 8 bases. The CDR3 covers 15 residues. Germline CDR1 and CDR2: SGHRS and YFSETQ. V gave up 4 bases and J gave up 1 base; unmatched junction bases: 7. CDR3 in amino acids: CASSAAGTGSYEQYF. In DNA, the CDR3 is TGCGCCAGCAGCGCGGCCGGGACAGGATCCTACGAGCAGTACTTC.

This clonotype has a count of ten or more. V usage is TRBV10-3 and J usage is TRBJ2-3; 10 bases line up with TRBD2. CDR1 and CDR2 from the germline V gene are ENHRY and SYGVKD. With 2 bases clipped from V and 5 bases from J, the junction kept 7 bases outside the gene matches. The CDR3 contains 16 residues. The CDR3 loop reads CAISEPGLARGDTQYF. The CDR3 bases are TGTGCCATCAGTGAGCCGGGACTAGCGAGGGGAGATACGCAGTATTTT.

Details on this clonotype: This may arise from a read error, as a much more abundant clone is one base away. This chain links TRBV5-1 with TRBJ2-2; TRBD1 is a possible D gene (7 bases). This CDR3 has 14 residues. The germline gives CDR1 SGHRS, CDR2 YFSETQ. The CDR3 sequence: CASREGARTGVLFF. Written as DNA, the CDR3 is TGCGCCAGCAGGGAGGGGGCGAGGACCGGGGTGCTGTTTTTT.

The V gene is TRBV25-1, the J gene TRBJ2-7, with no clear D. The germline V gene has CDR1 MGHDK and CDR2 SYGVNS. CDR3 length: 13 amino acids. V was shortened by 0 bases and J by 6 bases, with 9 bases between the two germline ends. The CDR3 loop reads CASSEYQAREQYF. CDR3 in DNA: TGTGCCAGCAGTGAATATCAAGCACGCGAGCAGTACTTC.

This clonotype was seen a few times. The V and J genes are TRBV28 and TRBJ2-1; 7 bases map to TRBD2. CDR3 length equals 14 residues. Germline-derived CDR1 and CDR2 are MDHEN and SYDVKM. Trimming took 8 bases from V and 2 from J; bases not matched to a gene: 6. CDR3 in amino acids: CASSPSGTYNEQFF. CDR3 coding DNA: TGTGCCAGCTCCCCAAGCGGGACCTACAATGAGCAGTTCTTC.

This clonotype has just a few counts. The rearrangement joins TRBV28 to TRBJ2-3; 7 bases agree with TRBD1. Germline CDR1 reads MDHEN; CDR2 reads SYDVKM. The CDR3 is made up of 14 amino acids. V dropped 6 bases and J dropped 4; count of bases not matched to a gene: 7. As DNA, the CDR3 is TGTGCCAGCAGCCCCATCACAGGGGCAGATACGCAGTATTTT. This encodes CASSPITGADTQYF. Supplemented by reference TRBV28 and TRBJ2-3, the full variable domain reads DVKVTQSSRYLVKRTGEKVFLECVQDMDHENMFWYRQDPGLGLRLIYFSYDVKMKEKGDIPEGYSVSREKKERFSLILESASTNQTSMYLCASSPITGADTQYFGPGTRLTVL.

The chain couples TRBV7-6 to TRBJ1-1; D not resolved. The CDR3 is 13 residues long. From germline, CDR1 is SGHVS and CDR2 FNYEAQ. The germline V and J ends were trimmed by 1 base and 0 bases, with 3 bases remaining between them. CDR3 DNA: TGTGCCAGCAGCTTAGAACTGAACACTGAAGCTTTCTTT. Translating it yields CASSLELNTEAFF.

This clonotype was detected a few times. J is TRBJ2-7 and V is TRBV29-1, with D perhaps TRBD1 or TRBD2 (6 bases each). Germline CDR1 is SQVTM and CDR2 is ANQGSEA. Between the trimmed V and J ends, which lost 2 bases and 2 bases, there was a span of 13 bases. This CDR3 has 14 amino acids. For the CDR3, the DNA is TGCAGCGTTGAAAAGGGGGGCCCAACCTACGAGCAGTACTTC. Amino acids: CSVEKGGPTYEQYF.

There are a few counts of this clonotype. V gene TRBV7-8 combines with J gene TRBJ2-3; 15 bases are a match to TRBD2. Germline assignment: CDR1 SGHVS and CDR2 FQNEAQ. CDR3 size: 18 residues. Germline trimming cut 5 bases from V and 1 base from J; bases unmatched to any gene: 7. The CDR3 protein is CASSPGLAGGLRTDTQYF. In DNA form, the CDR3 reads TGTGCCAGCAGCCCAGGACTAGCGGGAGGGCTTCGCACAGATACGCAGTATTTT.

This clonotype turned up a few times. The gene calls are TRBV19 and TRBJ1-3; the D is unclear. The CDR3 consists of 15 residues. The germline gives CDR1 LNHDA, CDR2 SQIVND (reference sequence). Trimming cost V 3 bases and J 0 bases, with 9 bases left between them. The CDR3 sequence is CASSMSVSSGNTIYF. Written as DNA, the CDR3 is TGTGCCAGTAGTATGTCTGTAAGCTCTGGAAACACCATATATTTT.

The chain has TRBV20-1 and TRBJ2-3; possible D gene TRBD1, 5 bases. The CDR3 totals 15 residues. Germline V gene lookup returns CDR1 DFQATT and CDR2 SNEGSKA (reference sequence). V was shortened by 1 base and J by 4 bases, with 15 bases between the two germline ends. CDR3 nucleotides: TGCAGTGCTAGAGGGCAGGGCGGTCACTCAGATACGCAGTATTTT. It encodes CSARGQGGHSDTQYF.

This sequence joins TRBV6-5 and TRBJ2-3; 13 bases are shared with TRBD2. Trimming at V came to 6 bases and at J to 6 bases, leaving 6 bases not matched to a gene. Germline assignment: CDR1 MNHEY and CDR2 SVGAGI. The CDR3 is made up of 15 amino acids. The CDR3 sequence is CASRLAGGPLDTQYF. DNA of the CDR3: TGTGCCAGCAGACTAGCGGGAGGGCCGTTGGATACGCAGTATTTT.

The chain couples TRBV27 to TRBJ2-2, with D perhaps matching TRBD1 (6 bases). The V end lost 6 bases, the J end lost 4 bases, and 18 bases lay between the germline ends. Germline CDR1 reads MNHEY; CDR2 reads SMNVEV (reference sequence). The CDR3 is 16 amino acids. The CDR3 nucleotides are TGTGCCAGCAGAAACGTCAGGGGTAAAGGCACCGGGGAGCTGTTTTTT. This sequence encodes CASRNVRGKGTGELFF.

In the case of this clonotype: As the CDR3 is not closed by the conserved phenylalanine or tryptophan, this likely results from a read error. No DNA is shown, since the ends of the CDR3 on it are uncertain; the CDR3 is the one TCRdb lists. The chain joins TRBV2 to TRBJ2-7; the table's D call TRBD1 went unverified against the DNA. Ends included, the CDR3 has 10 residues. CDR1 SNHLY and CDR2 FYNNEI come from the germline V gene. CDR3 region: CASANPAPRI.

There are a few counts of this clonotype. The V and J genes are TRBV15 and TRBJ2-2; D unresolved. Germline V gene lookup returns CDR1 LNHNV and CDR2 YYDKDF (reference sequence). V gave up 0 bases and J gave up 3 bases, with 14 bases separating them. The CDR3 totals 17 residues. This chain's CDR3 is CATSREGPGFDTGELFF. The CDR3 bases are TGTGCCACCAGCAGAGAGGGTCCCGGGTTTGACACCGGGGAGCTGTTTTTT.

This clonotype was found many times. V gene TRBV18 combines with J gene TRBJ2-7; D unresolved. Trimming took 3 bases from V and 1 from J, leaving 4 bases between them. The CDR3 totals 12 residues. Germline V gene lookup returns CDR1 KGHSH and CDR2 LQKENI. The CDR3 nucleotides read TGTGCCAGCTCACCGAAATCCTACGAGCAGTACTTC. Translation gives CASSPKSYEQYF.

The V call is TRBV29-1, the J call TRBJ2-7; D might be TRBD2 (5 bases). Germline V gene lookup returns CDR1 SQVTM and CDR2 ANQGSEA. Trimming cost V 2 bases and J 3 bases, with 11 bases left between them. The CDR3 totals 13 residues. The CDR3 DNA is TGCAGCGTTGAAACGGGTCGGGGCTACGAGCAGTACTTC. Residues: CSVETGRGYEQYF.